What follows is one T cell receptor beta chain and its context. The sample comes from a study of siplizumab effects on memory and regulatory T cells. Measured with immunoSEQ multiplex PCR; TCRdb has only the in-frame clones, and not every one. This table has some 87,000 clones, just under 90% appearing once. Germline-derived CDR1 and CDR2 are SGHRS and YFSETQ. The ends were cut back, 3 bases at V and 6 bases at J, with 16 bases in the middle. The CDR3 totals 15 residues. The receptor's source is a human donor in good health. The V and J genes are TRBV5-1 and TRBJ1-5, with D maybe TRBD1 (5 bases). The sequenced sample was CD4+ T cells sorted from blood. CDR3 coding DNA: TGCGCCAGCAGCTCCCTCGGGGACGGTGGTCAGCCCCAGCATTTT. It is translated as CASSSLGDGGQPQHF.